What follows describes a single T cell receptor (beta chain). The sample originates from a study of blood T cell repertoires in COVID-19. The CDR3 consists of 14 residues. Losses at the gene ends were 4 bases for V and 5 bases for J; bases not matched to a gene: 8. The V gene's germline CDR1 is SGDLS and CDR2 YYNGEE. Clones were read by immunoSEQ multiplex PCR, and TCRdb kept only the in-frame ones, dropping some. Of approximately 200,000 clones in the sample, around 79% are singletons; the top ten hold roughly an eighth. The chain recombines TRBV9 with TRBJ2-7, with 8 bases fitting TRBD1. Sequencing input: peripheral blood. This receptor was identified in a woman aged 45-65 years with acute or convalescent COVID-19. The CDR3 coding sequence is TGTGCCAGCAGCCCAGGACAGGGTTCCAACGAGCAGTACTTC. Encoded protein: CASSPGQGSNEQYF.